This T cell receptor beta chain was identified during a study of early T cells in non-severe SARS-CoV-2 infection. Overall study: RNA in bulk from unsorted whole blood was sequenced, and chains were unpaired.

General study points: The matching step, a VDJdb search, favored anti-spike CD8 responses and missed private and CD4 specificities.

cDNA molecules, individually, were tagged with unique molecular identifiers. TCRdb passed the 5' RACE reads through MiXCR, listing each CDR3 protein once. The sample shows 55,000 to 75,000 distinct CDR3 sequences, over 9% of them seen only once. CDR3 length: 15 amino acids. Per germline, CDR1 KGHDR and CDR2 SFDVKD. V trimming: 0 bases; J trimming: 8 bases; junction bases outside the gene matches: 4. In regard to this clonotype: Its antigen is undetermined.

The source is an adult who was a healthcare worker with PCR-confirmed SARS-CoV-2 infection or an uninfected control (not recorded which). The chain employs TRBV24-1 and TRBJ2-1; 9 bases map to TRBD2. The sample taken for sequencing was whole blood. CDR3 in DNA: TGTGCCACCAGTGATTTGCAGGGACTAGCTCATGAGCAGTTCTTC. Residues: CATSDLQGLAHEQFF.